This T cell receptor (beta chain) was retrieved from a study of T-cell memory formation after mild COVID-19 (dated by TCRdb to the early 2020s). Some background on the complete study: TCR sequence clusters from the two donors were found to be largely donor specific. In a couple of donors, T-cell clones that expanded and contracted after mild COVID-19 were followed by sequencing TCRalpha and TCRbeta repertoires longitudinally. The cohort comprised two young, previously healthy adult volunteers, one female and one male. Findings and caveats that apply to the study as a whole: SARS-CoV-2 specificity was not confirmed for the second-wave clones peaking on day 37. The study covered only two mild cases, and larger cohorts including severe cases with pre-infection samples were considered necessary. Some responding clones were detected in pre-infection memory, suggesting pre-existing cross-reactive memory T cells joined the SARS-CoV-2 response. From day 15 to 85, contracting clones showed balanced CD4/CD8 phenotypes, whereas a second wave of clones that expanded from day 15 to 37 leaned towards CD4+. Contracting CD4+ clones were found mainly in CM and EM memory subsets, while CD8+ clones were enriched in EMRA.

This clonotype was seen more than once but under ten times. What this receptor recognizes is not known. Base quality data are lacking; no much larger clone is found one base away. Ficoll-Paque density gradient centrifugation was used to isolate PBMCs. V lost 4 bases and J lost 4 bases, and the count of bases not matched to a germline gene is 6. The CDR3 sequence holds 16 residues, the cysteine and phenylalanine included. Just CDR3 DNA is preserved here, 48 bases in frame from base 1. CDR1 and CDR2, looked up from the germline V gene, are SGHAT and FQNNGV. Sequencing relied on an Illumina NovaSeq 6000. Using 5'RACE with constant-segment primers, TCRalpha and TCRbeta cDNA libraries were constructed, with sample barcodes and unique molecular identifiers added in the process. RNA was extracted from every sample with Trizol reagent. Libraries were amplified in two PCR steps, with a second sample barcode and Illumina TruSeq adapters added in the second step. The libraries were sequenced on an Illumina NovaSeq using 2 x 150 bp paired-end reads. Turning to the authors' computational methods: With migec v1.2.7, reads were demultiplexed and then collapsed into UMI-guided consensus sequences. Using mixcr v2.1.11, the UMI consensuses were aligned to TRA and TRB V and J templates and assembled into clonotypes. A clonotype was counted as expanded or contracted only if both edgeR and NoisET called the change significant, with noise models trained on biological replicates. For edgeR calls, the cutoffs were a false discovery rate-adjusted p below 0.01 and a log2 fold-change threshold of 1. As an exploratory analysis of dynamics, max-normalized trajectories of the 1000 most abundant clonotypes were examined by PCA with hierarchical clustering. Separately sequenced CD4+ and CD8+ repertoires were used to assign a CD4 or CD8 phenotype to each responding clone. In-frame beta chains were kept once TCRdb had trimmed the public reads at Q25 with fastp and called clones with MiXCR. Rows merge per CDR3 protein into single entries with the most common DNA and genes. The V and J calls were not made by the authors but by TCRdb's processing. The sample table holds over 450,000 distinct CDR3 sequences, of which around 20% were seen once. Jointly, the top ten make up around 12% of the sample.

The sequence is built from TRBV11-2 and TRBJ2-2; a stretch of 10 junction bases matches TRBD1. The origin of this receptor is an adult woman who had mild COVID-19 (a few samples of this study predate the infection). The sample titles of this study are shuffled in the database, so cell type and time point are left out; the donor was told from shared clones. The sequenced sample was PBMCs or a T cell subset sorted from them (not recorded which). The CDR3 protein: CASSSLRQGATGELFF. The DNA reads TGTGCCAGCAGCTCATTAAGACAGGGGGCCACCGGGGAGCTGTTTTTT.